Listed here are 4 T cell receptor beta chains from one sample, sequenced in a study of T cells of healthy individuals. Each CDR3 protein is one row after TCRdb ran MiXCR on the 5' RACE reads. The table lists 60,000 to 80,000 distinct CDR3 sequences, 15% to 20% of them singletons. The origin of the receptors is a human donor in good health.

This clonotype was counted at least ten times. V is TRBV5-1 and J is TRBJ2-2, with a weak D call TRBD2 (6 bases). The CDR3 totals 16 residues. Germline CDR1 SGHRS, CDR2 YFSETQ. Trimming took off 2 bases at V and 5 bases at J, with 16 bases between the two ends. The CDR3 DNA reads TGCGCCAGCAGCTTTTGGGACTTAACCTTTACCGGGGAGCTGTTTTTT. Translated, it gives CASSFWDLTFTGELFF. The full variable domain, in which reference TRBV5-1 and TRBJ2-2 provide the parts outside the CDR3, is KAGVTQTPRYLIKTRGQQVTLSCSPISGHRSVSWYQQTPGQGLQFLFEYFSETQRNKGNFPGRFSGRQFSNSRSEMNVSTLELGDSALYLCASSFWDLTFTGELFFGEGSRLTVL.

This clonotype was picked up many times. The V call is TRBV5-5, the J call TRBJ1-5; D unclear. V was clipped by 5 bases and J by 0 bases, with 12 bases between them. The CDR3 loop spans 15 amino acids. Germline V gene data show CDR1 as SGHKS and CDR2 as YYEKEE (reference sequence). CDR3 bases: TGTGCCAGCAGTCGAACAGCTAATAGCAATCAGCCCCAGCATTTT. It specifies CASSRTANSNQPQHF.

This clonotype was counted at least ten times. This chain connects TRBV6-2 or TRBV6-3 to TRBJ2-7; 11 bases line up with TRBD1. The CDR3 is made up of 14 amino acids. With V trimmed by 3 bases and J by 3 bases, 1 base remained unmatched. CDR1 is MNHEY, CDR2 SVGEGT, per germline. The DNA of the CDR3 is TGTGCCAGCAGTTATGGGACAGGGGGCTACGAGCAGTACTTC. Amino acids: CASSYGTGGYEQYF.

This clonotype was detected ten times or more. The rearrangement links TRBV5-4 to TRBJ2-1, with 9 positions matching TRBD2. There are 15 residues in the CDR3. From germline, CDR1 is SGHNT and CDR2 YYREEE (reference sequence). V was clipped by 5 bases and J by 4 bases; unmatched bases: 7. In nucleotides, the CDR3 is TGTGCCAGCAGTTTGTTGACTAGCGGTTACAATGAGCAGTTCTTC. Its protein product is CASSLLTSGYNEQFF.